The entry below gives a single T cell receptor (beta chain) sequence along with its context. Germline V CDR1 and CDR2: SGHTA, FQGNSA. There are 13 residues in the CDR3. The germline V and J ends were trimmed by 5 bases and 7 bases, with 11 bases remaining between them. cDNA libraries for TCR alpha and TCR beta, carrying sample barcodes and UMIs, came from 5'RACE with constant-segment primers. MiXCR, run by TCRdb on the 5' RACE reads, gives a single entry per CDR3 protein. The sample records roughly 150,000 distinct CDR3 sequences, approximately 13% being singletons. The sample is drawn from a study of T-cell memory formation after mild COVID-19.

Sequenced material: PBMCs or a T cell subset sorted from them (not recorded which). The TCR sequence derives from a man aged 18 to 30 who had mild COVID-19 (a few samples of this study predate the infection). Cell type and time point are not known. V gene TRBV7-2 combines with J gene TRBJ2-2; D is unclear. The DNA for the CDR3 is TGTGCCAGCAGCCCACGTTGGGGCGGGGAGCTGTTTTTT. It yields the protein CASSPRWGGELFF.